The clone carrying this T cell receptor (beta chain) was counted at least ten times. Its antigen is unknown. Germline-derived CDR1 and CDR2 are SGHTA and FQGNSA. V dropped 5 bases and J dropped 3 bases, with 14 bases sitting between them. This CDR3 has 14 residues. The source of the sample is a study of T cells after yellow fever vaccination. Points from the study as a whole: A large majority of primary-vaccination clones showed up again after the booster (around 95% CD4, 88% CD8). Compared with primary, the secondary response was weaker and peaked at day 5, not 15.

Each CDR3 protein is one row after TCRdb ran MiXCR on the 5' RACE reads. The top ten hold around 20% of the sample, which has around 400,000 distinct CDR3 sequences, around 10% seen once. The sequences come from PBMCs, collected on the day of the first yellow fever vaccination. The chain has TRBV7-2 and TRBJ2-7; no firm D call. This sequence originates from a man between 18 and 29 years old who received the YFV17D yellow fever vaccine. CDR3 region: CASSAARTNYEQYF. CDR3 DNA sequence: TGTGCCAGCAGCGCCGCCCGTACCAACTACGAGCAGTACTTC.